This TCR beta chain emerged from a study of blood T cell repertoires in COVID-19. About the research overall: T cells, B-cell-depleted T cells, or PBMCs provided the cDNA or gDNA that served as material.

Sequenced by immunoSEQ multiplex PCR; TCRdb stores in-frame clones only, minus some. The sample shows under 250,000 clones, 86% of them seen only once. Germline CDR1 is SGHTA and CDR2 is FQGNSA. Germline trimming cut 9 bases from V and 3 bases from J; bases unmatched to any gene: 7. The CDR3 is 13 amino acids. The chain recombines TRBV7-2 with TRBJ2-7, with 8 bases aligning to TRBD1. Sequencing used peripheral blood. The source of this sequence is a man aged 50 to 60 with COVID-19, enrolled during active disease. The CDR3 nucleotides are TGTGCCAGTAACCGGGACAGGATCTACGAGCAGTACTTC. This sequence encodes CASNRDRIYEQYF.